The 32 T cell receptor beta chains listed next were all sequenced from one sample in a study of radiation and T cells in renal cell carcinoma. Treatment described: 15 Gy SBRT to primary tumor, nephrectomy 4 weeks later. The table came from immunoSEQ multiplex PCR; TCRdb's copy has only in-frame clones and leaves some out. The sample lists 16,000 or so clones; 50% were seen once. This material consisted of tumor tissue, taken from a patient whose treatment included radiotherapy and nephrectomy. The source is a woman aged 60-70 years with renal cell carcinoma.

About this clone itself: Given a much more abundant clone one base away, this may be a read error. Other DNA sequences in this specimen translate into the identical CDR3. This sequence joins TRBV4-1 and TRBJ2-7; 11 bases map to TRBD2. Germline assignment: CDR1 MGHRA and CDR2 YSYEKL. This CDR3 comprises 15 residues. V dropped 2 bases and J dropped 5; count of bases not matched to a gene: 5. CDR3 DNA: TGCGCCAGCAGCCAAACTAGCGGGAGTTCTGACGAGCAGTACTTC. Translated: CASSQTSGSSDEQYF.

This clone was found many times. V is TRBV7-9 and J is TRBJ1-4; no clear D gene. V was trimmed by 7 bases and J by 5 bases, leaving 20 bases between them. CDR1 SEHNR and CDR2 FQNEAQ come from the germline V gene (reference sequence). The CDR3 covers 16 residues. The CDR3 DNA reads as TGTGCCAGCACCCAAAGAGGAACAGCAGTCAATGAAAAACTGTTTTTT. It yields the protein CASTQRGTAVNEKLFF.

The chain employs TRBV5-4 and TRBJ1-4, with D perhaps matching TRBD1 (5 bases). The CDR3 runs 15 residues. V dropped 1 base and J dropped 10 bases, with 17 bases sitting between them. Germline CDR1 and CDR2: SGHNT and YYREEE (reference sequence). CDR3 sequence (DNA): TGTGCCAGCAGCTTGACCGGGACCCCAAACGGAAAACTGTTTTTT. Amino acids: CASSLTGTPNGKLFF.

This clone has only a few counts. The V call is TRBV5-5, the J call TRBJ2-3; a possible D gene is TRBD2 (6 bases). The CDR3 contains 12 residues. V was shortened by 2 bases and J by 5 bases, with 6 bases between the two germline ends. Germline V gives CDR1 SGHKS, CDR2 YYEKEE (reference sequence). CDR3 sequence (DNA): TGTGCCAGCAGCTTCGGGGGAGATACGCAGTATTTT. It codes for CASSFGGDTQYF.

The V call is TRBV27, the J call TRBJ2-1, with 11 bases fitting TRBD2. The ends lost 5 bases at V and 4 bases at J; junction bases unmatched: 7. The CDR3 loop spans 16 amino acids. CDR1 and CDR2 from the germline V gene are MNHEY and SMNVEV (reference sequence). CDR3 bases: TGTGCCAGCAGTGCCTCCGGGACTAGCGGATACAATGAGCAGTTCTTC. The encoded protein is CASSASGTSGYNEQFF.

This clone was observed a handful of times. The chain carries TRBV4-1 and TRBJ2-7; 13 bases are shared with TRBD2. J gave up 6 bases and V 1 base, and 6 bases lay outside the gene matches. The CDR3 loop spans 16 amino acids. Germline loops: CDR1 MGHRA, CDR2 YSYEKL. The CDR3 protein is CASSQGLAGGLGEQYF. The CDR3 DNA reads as TGCGCCAGCAGCCAAGGACTAGCGGGAGGCTTGGGCGAGCAGTACTTC.

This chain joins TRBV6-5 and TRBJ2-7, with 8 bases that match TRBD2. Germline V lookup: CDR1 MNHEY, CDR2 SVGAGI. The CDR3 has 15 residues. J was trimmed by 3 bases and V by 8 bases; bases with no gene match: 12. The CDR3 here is CASPKPSGSLYEQYF. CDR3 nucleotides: TGTGCCAGCCCAAAGCCAAGCGGGAGTCTCTACGAGCAGTACTTC.

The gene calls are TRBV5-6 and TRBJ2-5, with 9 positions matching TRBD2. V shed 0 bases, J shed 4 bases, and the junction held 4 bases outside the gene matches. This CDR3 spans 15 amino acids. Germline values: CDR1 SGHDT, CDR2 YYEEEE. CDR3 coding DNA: TGTGCCAGCAGCTTGGGGCTAGCGGGATCAGAGACCCAGTACTTC. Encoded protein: CASSLGLAGSETQYF.

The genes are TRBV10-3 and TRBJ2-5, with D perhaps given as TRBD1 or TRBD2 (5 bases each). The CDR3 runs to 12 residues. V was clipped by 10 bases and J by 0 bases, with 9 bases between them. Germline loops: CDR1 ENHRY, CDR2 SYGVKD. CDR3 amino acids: CATTADQETQYF. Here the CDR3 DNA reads TGTGCCACGACAGCGGACCAAGAGACCCAGTACTTC.

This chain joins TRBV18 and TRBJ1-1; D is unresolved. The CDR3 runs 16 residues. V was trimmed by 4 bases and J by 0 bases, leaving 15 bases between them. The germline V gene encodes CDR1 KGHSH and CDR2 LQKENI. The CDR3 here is CASSLPPSSVNTEAFF. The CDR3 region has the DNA TGTGCCAGCTCACTTCCACCGTCCAGCGTGAACACTGAAGCTTTCTTT.

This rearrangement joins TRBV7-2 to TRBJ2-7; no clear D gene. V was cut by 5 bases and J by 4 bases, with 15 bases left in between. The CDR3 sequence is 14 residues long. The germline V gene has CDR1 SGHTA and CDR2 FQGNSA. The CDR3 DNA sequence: TGTGCCAGCAGCGACGCTTTAGGGTCTTACGAGCAGTACTTC. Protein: CASSDALGSYEQYF.

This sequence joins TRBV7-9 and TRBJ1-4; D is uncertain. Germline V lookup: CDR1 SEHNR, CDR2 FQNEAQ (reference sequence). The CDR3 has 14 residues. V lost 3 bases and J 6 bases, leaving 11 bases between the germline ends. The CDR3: CASSFGAGDEKLFF. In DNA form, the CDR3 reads TGTGCCAGCAGCTTTGGAGCCGGGGATGAAAAACTGTTTTTT.

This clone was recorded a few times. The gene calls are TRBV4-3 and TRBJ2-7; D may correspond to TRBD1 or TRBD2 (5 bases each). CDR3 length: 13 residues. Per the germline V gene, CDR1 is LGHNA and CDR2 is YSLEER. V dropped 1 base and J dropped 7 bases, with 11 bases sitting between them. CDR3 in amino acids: CASSQVIGEEQYF. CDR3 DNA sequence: TGCGCCAGCAGCCAAGTTATAGGGGAGGAGCAGTACTTC.

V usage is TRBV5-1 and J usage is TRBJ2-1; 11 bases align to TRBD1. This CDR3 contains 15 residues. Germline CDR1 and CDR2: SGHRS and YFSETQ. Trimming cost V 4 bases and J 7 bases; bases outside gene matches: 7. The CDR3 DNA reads TGCGCCAGCAGCGTTCGGGACAGGGGGTTGAATGAGCAGTTCTTC. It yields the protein CASSVRDRGLNEQFF.

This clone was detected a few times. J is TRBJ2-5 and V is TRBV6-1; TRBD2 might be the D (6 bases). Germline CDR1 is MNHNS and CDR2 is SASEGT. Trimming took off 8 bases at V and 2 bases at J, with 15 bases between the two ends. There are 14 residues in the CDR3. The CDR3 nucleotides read TGTGCCAGCGGAGAGGGACTTCTACAAGAGACCCAGTACTTC. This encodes CASGEGLLQETQYF.

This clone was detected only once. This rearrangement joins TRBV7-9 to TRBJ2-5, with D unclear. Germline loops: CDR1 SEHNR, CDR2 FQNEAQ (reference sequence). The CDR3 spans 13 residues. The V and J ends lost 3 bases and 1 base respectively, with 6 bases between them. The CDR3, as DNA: TGTGCCAGCAGCTTTGATAGCCAAGAGACCCAGTACTTC. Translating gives CASSFDSQETQYF.

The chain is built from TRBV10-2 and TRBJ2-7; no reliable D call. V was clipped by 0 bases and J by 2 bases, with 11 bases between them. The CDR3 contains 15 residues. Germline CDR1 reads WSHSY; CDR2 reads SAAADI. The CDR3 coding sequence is TGCGCCAGCAGTGAGTCGATGGGGAACCCCTACGAGCAGTACTTC. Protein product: CASSESMGNPYEQYF.

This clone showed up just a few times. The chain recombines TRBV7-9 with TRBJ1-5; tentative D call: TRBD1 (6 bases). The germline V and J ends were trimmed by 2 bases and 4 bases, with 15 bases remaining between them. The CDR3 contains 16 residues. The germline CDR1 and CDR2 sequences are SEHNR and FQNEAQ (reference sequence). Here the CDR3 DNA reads TGTGCCAGCAGCTTATGGACAGATGGGCCTAATCAGCCCCAGCATTTT. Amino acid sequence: CASSLWTDGPNQPQHF.

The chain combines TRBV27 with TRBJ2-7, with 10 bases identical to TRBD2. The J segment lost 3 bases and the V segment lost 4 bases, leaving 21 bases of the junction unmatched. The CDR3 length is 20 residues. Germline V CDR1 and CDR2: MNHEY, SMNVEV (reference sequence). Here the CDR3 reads CASSSRLITSGATYRYEQYF. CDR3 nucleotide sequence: TGTGCCAGCAGTTCCCGACTTATCACTAGCGGGGCTACTTACCGCTACGAGCAGTACTTC.

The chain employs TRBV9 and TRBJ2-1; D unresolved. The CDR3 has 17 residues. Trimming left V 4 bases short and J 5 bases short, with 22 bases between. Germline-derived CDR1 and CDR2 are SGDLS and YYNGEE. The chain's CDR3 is CASSTRTSLHGHNEQFF. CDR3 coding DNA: TGTGCCAGCAGCACCCGGACCTCATTGCATGGTCACAATGAGCAGTTCTTC.

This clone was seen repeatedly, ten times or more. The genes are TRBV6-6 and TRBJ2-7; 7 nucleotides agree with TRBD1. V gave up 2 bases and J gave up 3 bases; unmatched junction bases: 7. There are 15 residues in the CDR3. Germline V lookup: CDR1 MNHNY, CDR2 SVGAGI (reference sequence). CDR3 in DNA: TGTGCCAGCAGTTACGCACCCAGACAGGGCTACGAGCAGTACTTC. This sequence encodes CASSYAPRQGYEQYF.

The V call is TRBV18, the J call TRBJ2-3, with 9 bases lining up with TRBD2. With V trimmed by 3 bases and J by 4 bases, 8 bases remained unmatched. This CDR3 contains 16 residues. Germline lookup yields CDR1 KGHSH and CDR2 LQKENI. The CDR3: CASSPLGSGSPDTQYF. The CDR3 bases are TGTGCCAGCTCACCGTTGGGTAGCGGGAGCCCAGATACGCAGTATTTT.

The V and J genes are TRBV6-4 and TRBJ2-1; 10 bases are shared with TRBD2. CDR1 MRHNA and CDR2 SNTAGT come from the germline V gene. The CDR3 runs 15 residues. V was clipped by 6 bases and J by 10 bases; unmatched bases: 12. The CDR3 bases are TGTGCCAGCAGCCCGGGAGCGGGGGGGCTTGAGGAGCAGTTCTTC. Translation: CASSPGAGGLEEQFF.

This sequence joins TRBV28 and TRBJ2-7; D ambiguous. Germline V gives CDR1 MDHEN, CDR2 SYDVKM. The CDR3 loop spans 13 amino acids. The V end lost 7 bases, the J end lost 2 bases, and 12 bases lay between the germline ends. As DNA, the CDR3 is TGTGCCAGCAAGGGTCCCAACCCCTACGAGCAGTACTTC. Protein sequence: CASKGPNPYEQYF.

The CDR3 nucleotides are TGCGCCAGCAGCTTGGGGGGGGGATCCATAAATTCACCCCTCCACTTT. Translated, it gives CASSLGGGSINSPLHF. The V gene is TRBV5-1, the J gene TRBJ1-6, with a weak D call TRBD1 (5 bases). V lost 0 bases, J lost 7 bases, and 14 bases lay in between. The CDR3 is 16 amino acids. CDR1 and CDR2 (germline): SGHRS, YFSETQ.

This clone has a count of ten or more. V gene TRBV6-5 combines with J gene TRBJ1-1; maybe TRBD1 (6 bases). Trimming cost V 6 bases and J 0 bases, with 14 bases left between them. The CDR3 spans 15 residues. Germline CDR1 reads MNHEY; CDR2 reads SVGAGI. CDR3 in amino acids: CASRQKGGMNTEAFF. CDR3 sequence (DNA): TGTGCCAGCAGGCAGAAGGGGGGAATGAACACTGAAGCTTTCTTT.

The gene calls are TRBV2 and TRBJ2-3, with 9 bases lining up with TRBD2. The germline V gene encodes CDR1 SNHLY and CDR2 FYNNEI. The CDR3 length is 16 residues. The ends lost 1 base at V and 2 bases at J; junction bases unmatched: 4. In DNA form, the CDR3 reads TGTGCCAGCAGTGAAGGGACTAGCGCCTACACAGATACGCAGTATTTT. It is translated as CASSEGTSAYTDTQYF.

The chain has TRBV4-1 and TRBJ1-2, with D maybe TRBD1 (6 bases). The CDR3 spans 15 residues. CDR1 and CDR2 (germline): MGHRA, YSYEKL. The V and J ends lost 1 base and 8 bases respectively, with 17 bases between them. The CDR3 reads CASSQVGDGQTGYTF. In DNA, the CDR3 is TGCGCCAGCAGCCAAGTGGGGGACGGACAGACGGGCTACACCTTC.

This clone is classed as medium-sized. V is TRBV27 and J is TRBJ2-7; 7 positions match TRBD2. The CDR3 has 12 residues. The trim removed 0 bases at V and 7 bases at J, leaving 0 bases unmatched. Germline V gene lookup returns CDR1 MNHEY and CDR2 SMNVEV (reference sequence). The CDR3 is CASSLSGGEQYF. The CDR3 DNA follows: TGTGCCAGCAGTTTATCGGGGGGGGAGCAGTACTTC.

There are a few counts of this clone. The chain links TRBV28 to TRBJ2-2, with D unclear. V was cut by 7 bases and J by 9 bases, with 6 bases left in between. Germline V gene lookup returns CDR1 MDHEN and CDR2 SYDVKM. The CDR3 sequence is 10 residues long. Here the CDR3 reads CASKHRELFF. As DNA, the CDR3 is TGTGCCAGCAAACATCGGGAGCTGTTTTTT.

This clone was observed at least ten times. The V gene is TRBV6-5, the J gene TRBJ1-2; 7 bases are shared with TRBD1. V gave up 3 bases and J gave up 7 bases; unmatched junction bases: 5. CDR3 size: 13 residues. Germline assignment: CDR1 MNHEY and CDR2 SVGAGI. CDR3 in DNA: TGTGCCAGCAGTTATCGACAGGGTACTGGCTACACCTTC. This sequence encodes CASSYRQGTGYTF.

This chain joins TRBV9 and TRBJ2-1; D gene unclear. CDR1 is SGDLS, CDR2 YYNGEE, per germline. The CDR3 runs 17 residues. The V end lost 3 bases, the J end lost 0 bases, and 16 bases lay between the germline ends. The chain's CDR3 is CASSAITYFSSYNEQFF. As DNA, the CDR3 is TGTGCCAGCAGCGCCATTACGTACTTTAGCTCCTACAATGAGCAGTTCTTC. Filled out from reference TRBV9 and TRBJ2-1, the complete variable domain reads DSGVTQTPKHLITATGQRVTLRCSPRSGDLSVYWYQQSLDQGLQFLIQYYNGEERAKGNILERFSAQQFPDLHSELNLSSLELGDSALYFCASSAITYFSSYNEQFFGPGTRLTVL.